A selection of T cell receptor beta chains follows, all from one sample in a study of blood T cell repertoires in COVID-19. Sequencing was performed with immunoSEQ multiplex PCR; in TCRdb, only in-frame clones are kept and a portion is missing. The table records over 300,000 clones, 70% to 90% of them present only once. Specimen: PBMCs or T cells enriched from blood (not recorded which). These receptors were obtained from a man aged 30 to 45 who had recovered from COVID-19. The conserved cysteine and the conserved F or W are not part of the CDR3 here. Fields, in order: J gene, V gene, CDR3 protein.

j_gene: TRBJ1-1
v_gene: TRBV25-1
CDR3aa: ASSEWGDVTEAF

j_gene: TRBJ1-5
v_gene: TRBV6-2/TRBV6-3
CDR3aa: ASSYSEGAQPQH

j_gene: TRBJ2-7
v_gene: TRBV16
CDR3aa: ASSPTTTGGSYEQY

j_gene: TRBJ1-6
v_gene: TRBV3-1/TRBV3-2
CDR3aa: ASSQVGSGRNSPLH

j_gene: TRBJ1-5
v_gene: TRBV19
CDR3aa: ASSMTVSNQPQH

j_gene: TRBJ1-1
v_gene: TRBV6-5
CDR3aa: ASKNGNTEAF

j_gene: TRBJ2-3
v_gene: TRBV29-1
CDR3aa: SVEGIAGGPIYTDTQY

j_gene: TRBJ1-5
v_gene: TRBV7-2
CDR3aa: ASSLALTGQPQH

j_gene: TRBJ2-1
v_gene: TRBV27
CDR3aa: ASSLLGGGGANEQF

j_gene: TRBJ2-5
v_gene: TRBV7-2
CDR3aa: ASHSVTGTSRPRVY

j_gene: TRBJ2-5
v_gene: TRBV10-1
CDR3aa: ASSRGQGTNNGETQY

j_gene: TRBJ2-1
v_gene: TRBV7-3
CDR3aa: ATATGLHNEQF

j_gene: TRBJ2-7
v_gene: TRBV6-1
CDR3aa: ASKSGTGLSYEQY

j_gene: TRBJ2-6
v_gene: TRBV7-3
CDR3aa: ASSQGRSGANVLT

j_gene: TRBJ1-2
v_gene: TRBV5-8
CDR3aa: ASSEAGGTYGYT

j_gene: TRBJ2-7
v_gene: TRBV19
CDR3aa: ASSQALGSYEQY

j_gene: TRBJ2-7
v_gene: TRBV4-2
CDR3aa: ASSHNLGTLYEQY

j_gene: TRBJ1-2
v_gene: TRBV27
CDR3aa: ASSLAAGYNYGYT

j_gene: TRBJ2-5
v_gene: TRBV4-3
CDR3aa: ASSQDGVQGTQY

j_gene: TRBJ2-1
v_gene: TRBV3-1/TRBV3-2
CDR3aa: ASSDRAVEQF

j_gene: TRBJ2-1
v_gene: TRBV2
CDR3aa: AWLAGINEQF

j_gene: TRBJ2-5
v_gene: TRBV5-1
CDR3aa: ASSPTGVQGGTQY

j_gene: TRBJ2-6
v_gene: TRBV7-9
CDR3aa: ASSLTGGSSGANVLT

j_gene: TRBJ2-7
v_gene: TRBV7-9
CDR3aa: ASSFERGTASYEQY

j_gene: TRBJ1-1
v_gene: TRBV10-2
CDR3aa: ASRGQTGEAF

j_gene: TRBJ1-1
v_gene: TRBV6-5
CDR3aa: ASTLGGPMNTEAF

j_gene: TRBJ2-3
v_gene: TRBV10-3
CDR3aa: AVYSTDTQY

j_gene: TRBJ2-1
v_gene: TRBV29-1
CDR3aa: SVEETSYAYNEQF

j_gene: TRBJ1-1
v_gene: TRBV11-2
CDR3aa: ASSLVGGHTEAF

j_gene: TRBJ2-3
v_gene: TRBV18
CDR3aa: ASSRQGGGTQY

j_gene: TRBJ2-1
v_gene: TRBV7-3
CDR3aa: ASSFQPDSYNEQF

j_gene: TRBJ1-5
v_gene: TRBV9
CDR3aa: ASSVGEGRNQPQH

j_gene: TRBJ1-1
v_gene: TRBV6-2/TRBV6-3
CDR3aa: ASSYDGNTEAF

j_gene: TRBJ1-1
v_gene: TRBV6-5
CDR3aa: ASSSYRATEAF

j_gene: TRBJ1-1
v_gene: TRBV2
CDR3aa: ASRVLQGADTEAF

j_gene: TRBJ2-6
v_gene: TRBV6-5
CDR3aa: ASSYDGGAGANVLT

j_gene: TRBJ2-7
v_gene: TRBV28
CDR3aa: ASSLNTPNEQY

j_gene: TRBJ2-1
v_gene: TRBV9
CDR3aa: ASSVVGGDYNEQF

j_gene: TRBJ1-2
v_gene: TRBV30
CDR3aa: AWSVGNWYGYT

j_gene: TRBJ2-2
v_gene: TRBV9
CDR3aa: ASSVAGGSTTGELF

j_gene: TRBJ2-2
v_gene: TRBV5-6
CDR3aa: ASSLAQGANTGELF